What follows are 7 T cell receptor beta chains derived from one specimen sequenced in a study of T-cell reconstitution after alpha-beta-depleted transplantation in children. As it was prepared, the TCRbeta library received unique molecular identifiers. A single record per CDR3 protein comes from TCRdb applying MiXCR to the PCR reads. This table holds almost 600,000 distinct CDR3 sequences, over 20% found once. The material was PBMCs, obtained before TCRalphabeta/CD19-depleted stem cell transplant. The receptors come from a boy under two years old with Wiskott-Aldrich syndrome, due to receive a stem cell transplant.

The sample holds a few counts of this clonotype. The chain couples TRBV18 to TRBJ2-5; the D gene could be TRBD1 or TRBD2 (5 bases each). Trimming left V 3 bases short and J 1 base short, with 12 bases between. The CDR3 spans 15 residues. Looked up from germline, CDR1 is KGHSH and CDR2 is LQKENI. The CDR3, as DNA: TGTGCCAGCTCACCGATTACCGGGACCCAAGAGACCCAGTACTTC. Translating it yields CASSPITGTQETQYF.

This sequence joins TRBV10-3 and TRBJ2-7; D might be TRBD1 (5 bases). The CDR3 is made up of 14 amino acids. Trimming stripped 10 bases from V and 6 bases from J, with 22 bases between. Germline V CDR1 and CDR2: ENHRY, SYGVKD. The CDR3 bases are TGTGCCACCAAGGGGCCCCCTGTAGAAAGCGAGCAGTACTTC. Its protein is CATKGPPVESEQYF.

In its sample, this clonotype was seen a few times. V usage is TRBV4-2 and J usage is TRBJ2-1; unclear D gene. Trimming removed 2 bases at V and 7 bases at J, with 15 bases between. The length of the CDR3 is 15 residues. The germline V gene encodes CDR1 LGHNA and CDR2 YNFKEQ. CDR3 nucleotides: TGTGCCAGCAGCCAAAACAACCTCGGCAAGAATGAGCAGTTCTTC. Translation gives CASSQNNLGKNEQFF.

The table lists this clonotype with a few counts. This chain uses TRBV28 with TRBJ2-1; TRBD1 or TRBD2 may be the D gene (5 bases each). Germline V gene lookup returns CDR1 MDHEN and CDR2 SYDVKM. CDR3 length equals 12 residues. V dropped 6 bases and J dropped 6 bases, with 9 bases sitting between them. The CDR3 protein is CASRKGSNEQFF. CDR3 DNA: TGTGCCAGCAGAAAGGGGAGCAATGAGCAGTTCTTC.

V is TRBV24-1 and J is TRBJ2-2, with TRBD1 matching 11 bases. V lost 4 bases, J lost 2 bases, and 8 bases stayed unmatched. Germline V CDR1 and CDR2: KGHDR, SFDVKD. The CDR3 sequence is 18 residues long. The chain's CDR3 is CATSDIAGTGGNTGELFF. CDR3 nucleotide sequence: TGTGCCACCAGTGACATCGCCGGGACAGGGGGAAACACCGGGGAGCTGTTTTTT.

The J gene is TRBJ2-1, the V gene TRBV10-3; tentative D call: TRBD2 (6 bases). The CDR3 length is 14 residues. Per germline, CDR1 ENHRY and CDR2 SYGVKD. Trimming stripped 4 bases from V and 0 bases from J, with 7 bases between. The CDR3 loop is CAISASVSYNEQFF. DNA of the CDR3: TGTGCCATCAGTGCTAGCGTCTCCTACAATGAGCAGTTCTTC.

This clonotype has only a few counts. The chain is built from TRBV7-9 and TRBJ1-3; TRBD1 might be the D (5 bases). V gave up 5 bases and J gave up 4 bases, with 18 bases separating them. Germline loops: CDR1 SEHNR, CDR2 FQNEAQ (reference sequence). The CDR3 loop spans 16 amino acids. The CDR3 loop is CASSPQGRGSGNTIYF. For the CDR3, the DNA is TGTGCCAGCAGCCCCCAGGGACGGGGGTCCGGAAACACCATATATTTT.